This entry describes one TCR beta chain. V lost 6 bases, J lost 1 base, and 13 bases lay in between. In germline, CDR1 is MNHEY, CDR2 SVGAGI. The CDR3 is made up of 15 amino acids. The data originate from a study of blood T cell repertoires in COVID-19. About the research overall: There were acute and convalescent COVID-19 samples, and they came from the United States, Italy and Spain. T cells, B-cell-depleted T cells, or PBMCs supplied cDNA or gDNA.

Original methodology: Reference gene primer amplification gave nucleated cell count estimates. The table came from immunoSEQ multiplex PCR; TCRdb's copy has only in-frame clones and leaves some out. The DNA was the basis for D and trimming; V, J and clone size are from that table. The sample lists about 360,000 clones, approximately 86% occurring once. Those who participated ranged in age from roughly 18 to 89 years and resided in some 24 US areas. Sequences were obtained from PBMCs or T cells enriched from blood (not recorded which). The sequence was collected from a woman in her thirties or forties with acute COVID-19. This rearrangement joins TRBV6-5 to TRBJ2-1; no reliable D call. The CDR3 DNA reads as TGTGCCAGCAGGACGGGTGTTAATTCCTACAATGAGCAGTTCTTC. Its translation: CASRTGVNSYNEQFF.